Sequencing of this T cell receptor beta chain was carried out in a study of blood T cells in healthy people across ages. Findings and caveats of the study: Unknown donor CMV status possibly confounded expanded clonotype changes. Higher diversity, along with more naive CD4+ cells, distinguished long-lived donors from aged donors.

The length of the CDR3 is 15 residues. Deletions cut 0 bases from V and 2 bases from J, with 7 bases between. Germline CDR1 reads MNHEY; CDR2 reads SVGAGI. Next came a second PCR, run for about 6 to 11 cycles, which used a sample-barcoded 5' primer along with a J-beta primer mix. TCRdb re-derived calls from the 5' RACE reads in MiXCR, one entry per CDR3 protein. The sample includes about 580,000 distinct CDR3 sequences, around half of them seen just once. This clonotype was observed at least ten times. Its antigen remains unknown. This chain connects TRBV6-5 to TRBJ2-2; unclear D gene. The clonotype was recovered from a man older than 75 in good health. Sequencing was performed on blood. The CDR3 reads CASSYSSRNTGELFF. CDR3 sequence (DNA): TGTGCCAGCAGTTACTCGAGCAGAAACACCGGGGAGCTGTTTTTT.